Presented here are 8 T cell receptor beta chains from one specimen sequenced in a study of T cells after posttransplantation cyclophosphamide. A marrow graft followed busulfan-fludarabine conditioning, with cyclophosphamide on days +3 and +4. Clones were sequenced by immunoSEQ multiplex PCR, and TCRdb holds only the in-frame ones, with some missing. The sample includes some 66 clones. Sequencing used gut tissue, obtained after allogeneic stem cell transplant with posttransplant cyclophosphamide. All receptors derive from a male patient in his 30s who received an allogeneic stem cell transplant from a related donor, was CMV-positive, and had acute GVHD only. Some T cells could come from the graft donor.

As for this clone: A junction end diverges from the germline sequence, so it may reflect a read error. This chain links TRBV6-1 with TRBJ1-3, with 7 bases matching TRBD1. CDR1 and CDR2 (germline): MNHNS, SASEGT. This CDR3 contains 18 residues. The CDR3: CASSERSGDSISGNTIYF. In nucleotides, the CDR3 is TGTGCCAGCAGTGAACGTAGTGGGGACAGCATCTCTGGAAACACAATATATTTT.

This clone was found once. CDR3 in DNA: TGTGCCAGCAGTTCCGGGGGGCGGAGATACACCGGGGAGCTGTTTTTT. It specifies CASSSGGRRYTGELFF. This chain joins TRBV7-8 and TRBJ2-2; possibly TRBD2 for D (7 bases). Trimming cost V 6 bases and J 3 bases, with 17 bases left between them. Germline CDR1 reads SGHVS; CDR2 reads FQNEAQ. This CDR3 is built from 16 residues.

The chain's CDR3 is CASSLSGTSDFYNEQFF. The CDR3 bases are TGCGCCAGCAGCTTGTCCGGGACTAGCGATTTCTACAATGAGCAGTTCTTC. The V gene is TRBV5-1, the J gene TRBJ2-1, with 10 bases fitting TRBD2. CDR1 SGHRS and CDR2 YFSETQ come from the germline V gene. V was clipped by 1 base and J by 3 bases; unmatched bases: 7. The CDR3 length is 17 residues.

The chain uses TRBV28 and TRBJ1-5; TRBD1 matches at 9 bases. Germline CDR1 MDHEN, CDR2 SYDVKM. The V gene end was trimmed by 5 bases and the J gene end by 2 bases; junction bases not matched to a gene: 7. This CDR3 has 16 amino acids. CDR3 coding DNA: TGTGCCAGCAGTCTCCCCGGGACAGGGCGCAATCAGCCCCAGCATTTT. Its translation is CASSLPGTGRNQPQHF.

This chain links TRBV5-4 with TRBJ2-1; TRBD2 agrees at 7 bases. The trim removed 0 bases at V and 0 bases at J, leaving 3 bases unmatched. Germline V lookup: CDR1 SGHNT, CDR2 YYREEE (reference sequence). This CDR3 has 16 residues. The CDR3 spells CASSLEPGGSYNEQFF. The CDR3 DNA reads TGTGCCAGCAGCTTGGAGCCGGGGGGCTCCTACAATGAGCAGTTCTTC.

CDR3 sequence: CASSPKTDRYTF. CDR3 bases: TGTGCCAGCAGCCCAAAGACAGACCGCTACACCTTC. The chain uses TRBV7-2 and TRBJ1-2, with a weak D call TRBD1 (5 bases). Germline loops: CDR1 SGHTA, CDR2 FQGNSA. Trimming removed 5 bases at V and 9 bases at J, with 13 bases between. The CDR3 is 12 amino acids.

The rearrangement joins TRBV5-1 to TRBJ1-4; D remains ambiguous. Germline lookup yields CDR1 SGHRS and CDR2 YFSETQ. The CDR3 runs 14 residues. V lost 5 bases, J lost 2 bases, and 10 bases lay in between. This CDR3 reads CASRPGGTNEKLFF. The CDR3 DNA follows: TGCGCCAGCAGACCGGGCGGGACTAATGAAAAACTGTTTTTT. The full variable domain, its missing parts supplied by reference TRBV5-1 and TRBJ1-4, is KAGVTQTPRYLIKTRGQQVTLSCSPISGHRSVSWYQQTPGQGLQFLFEYFSETQRNKGNFPGRFSGRQFSNSRSEMNVSTLELGDSALYLCASRPGGTNEKLFFGSGTQLSVL.

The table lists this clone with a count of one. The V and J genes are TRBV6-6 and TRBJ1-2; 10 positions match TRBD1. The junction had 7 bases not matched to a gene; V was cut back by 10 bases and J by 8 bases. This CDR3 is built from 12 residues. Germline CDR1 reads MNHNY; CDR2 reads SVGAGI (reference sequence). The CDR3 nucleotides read TGTGCCACCACCGGGACAGGGGACGGCTACACCTTC. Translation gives CATTGTGDGYTF.